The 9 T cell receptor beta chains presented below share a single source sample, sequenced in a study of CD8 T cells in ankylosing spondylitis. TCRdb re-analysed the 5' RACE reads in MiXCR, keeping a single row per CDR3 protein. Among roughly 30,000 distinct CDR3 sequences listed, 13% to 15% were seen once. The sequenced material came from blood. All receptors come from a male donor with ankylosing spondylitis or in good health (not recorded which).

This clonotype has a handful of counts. The CDR3 loop reads CASTRQGSTDTQYF. CDR3 coding DNA: TGTGCCAGCACCCGACAGGGGAGCACAGATACGCAGTATTTT. The J gene is TRBJ2-3, the V gene TRBV6-6; 8 bases are a match to TRBD1. With 7 bases clipped from V and 0 bases from J, the junction kept 3 bases outside the gene matches. This CDR3 has 14 residues. Germline values: CDR1 MNHNY, CDR2 SVGAGI (reference sequence).

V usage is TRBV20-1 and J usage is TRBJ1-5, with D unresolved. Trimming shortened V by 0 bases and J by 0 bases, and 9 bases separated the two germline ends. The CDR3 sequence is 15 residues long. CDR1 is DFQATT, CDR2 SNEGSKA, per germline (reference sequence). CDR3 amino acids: CSARDRLLSNQPQHF. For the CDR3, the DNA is TGCAGTGCTAGAGATCGTCTCCTTAGCAATCAGCCCCAGCATTTT.

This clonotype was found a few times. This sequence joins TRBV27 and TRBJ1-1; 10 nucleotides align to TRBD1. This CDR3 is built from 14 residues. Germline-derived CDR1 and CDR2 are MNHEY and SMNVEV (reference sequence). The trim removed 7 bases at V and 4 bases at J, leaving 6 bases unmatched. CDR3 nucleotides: TGTGCCAGCACTCCGGGACAGGGGTTCACTGAAGCTTTCTTT. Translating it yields CASTPGQGFTEAFF.

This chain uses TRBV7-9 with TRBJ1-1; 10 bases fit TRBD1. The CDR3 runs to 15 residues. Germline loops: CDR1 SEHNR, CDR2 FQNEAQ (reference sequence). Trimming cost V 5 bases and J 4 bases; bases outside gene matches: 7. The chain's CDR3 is CASSTDRGLGTEAFF. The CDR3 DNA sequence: TGTGCCAGCAGCACTGACAGGGGGCTGGGCACTGAAGCTTTCTTT.

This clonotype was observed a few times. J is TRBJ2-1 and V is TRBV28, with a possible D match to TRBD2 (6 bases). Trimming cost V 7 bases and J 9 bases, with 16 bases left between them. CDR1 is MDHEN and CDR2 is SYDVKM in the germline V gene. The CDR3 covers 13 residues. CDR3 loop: CASTPGLPPEQFF. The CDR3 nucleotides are TGTGCCAGCACTCCGGGACTCCCCCCTGAGCAGTTCTTC.

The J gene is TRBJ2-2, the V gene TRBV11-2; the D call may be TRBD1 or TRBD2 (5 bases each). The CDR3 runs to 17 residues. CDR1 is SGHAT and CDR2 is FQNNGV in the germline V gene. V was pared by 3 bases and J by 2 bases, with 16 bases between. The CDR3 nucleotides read TGTGCCAGCAGCTTTTTCACCGGGACGCACAACACCGGGGAGCTGTTTTTT. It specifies CASSFFTGTHNTGELFF.

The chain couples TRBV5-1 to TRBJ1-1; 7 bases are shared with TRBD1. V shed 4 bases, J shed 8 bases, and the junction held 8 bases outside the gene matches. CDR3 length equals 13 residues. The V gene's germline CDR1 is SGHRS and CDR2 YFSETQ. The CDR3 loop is CASSPGNRGEAFF. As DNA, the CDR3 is TGCGCCAGCAGCCCGGGAAACAGGGGAGAAGCTTTCTTT.

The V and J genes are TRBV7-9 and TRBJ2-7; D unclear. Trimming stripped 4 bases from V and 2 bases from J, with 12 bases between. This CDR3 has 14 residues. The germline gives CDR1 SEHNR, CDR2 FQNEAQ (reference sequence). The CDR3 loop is CASSSPDGTYEQYF. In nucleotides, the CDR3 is TGTGCCAGCAGCTCCCCTGATGGGACCTACGAGCAGTACTTC.

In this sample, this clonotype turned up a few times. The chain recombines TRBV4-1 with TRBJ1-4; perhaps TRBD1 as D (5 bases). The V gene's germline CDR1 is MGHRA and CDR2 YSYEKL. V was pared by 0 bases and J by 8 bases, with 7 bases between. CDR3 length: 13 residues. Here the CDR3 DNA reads TGCGCCAGCAGCCAAGACAGGGAGGAAAAACTGTTTTTT. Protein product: CASSQDREEKLFF.